These T cell receptor beta chains were read from a single sample in a study of T cell responses to AZD1222 COVID-19 vaccine. Only in-frame clones appear in the TCRdb table, and some are missing; sequencing was by immunoSEQ multiplex PCR. The table has about 100,000 clones, 75% to 90% seen once; the top ten hold more than 8%. Material: peripheral blood, obtained on day 0 of AZD1222 vaccination. The receptors were gathered from an adult in good health. The CDR3 runs from the conserved cysteine through the conserved F or W. The order of the fields is J gene, clone size, V gene, D gene, CDR3 protein, CDR3 DNA. A D gene is named only where the DNA matches it firmly. Clone size, where shown, is once, few, many, or a class for clones that have expanded.

J gene: TRBJ2-3; clone size: NA; V gene: TRBV7-9; D gene: NA; CDR3 protein: CASSPTGPRGFTDTQYF; CDR3 DNA: TGTGCCAGCAGCCCGACGGGACCCCGGGGGTTCACAGATACGCAGTATTTT
J gene: TRBJ1-3; clone size: NA; V gene: TRBV21-1; D gene: NA; CDR3 protein: CASSKELKGVDTIYF; CDR3 DNA: TGTGCCAGCAGCAAAGAGCTGAAGGGGGTTGACACCATATATTTT
J gene: TRBJ2-2; clone size: NA; V gene: TRBV5-4; D gene: NA; CDR3 protein: CASSSNPAGGTGELFF; CDR3 DNA: TGTGCCAGCAGCTCCAATCCGGCTGGGGGCACCGGGGAGCTGTTTTTT
J gene: TRBJ2-2; clone size: NA; V gene: TRBV4-2; D gene: TRBD2; CDR3 protein: CASSLGLAELTGELFF; CDR3 DNA: TGTGCCAGCAGCTTAGGACTAGCGGAGCTCACCGGGGAGCTGTTTTTT
J gene: TRBJ1-2; clone size: NA; V gene: TRBV7-2; D gene: TRBD1; CDR3 protein: CASSLSPGTGVLRGYTF; CDR3 DNA: TGTGCCAGCAGCTTGTCGCCCGGGACAGGGGTACTGCGTGGCTACACCTTC
J gene: TRBJ2-3; clone size: NA; V gene: TRBV5-1; D gene: TRBD1; CDR3 protein: CASSPRDRPTDTQYF; CDR3 DNA: TGCGCCAGCAGCCCCCGGGACAGACCCACAGATACGCAGTATTTT
J gene: TRBJ2-1; clone size: NA; V gene: TRBV11-2; D gene: NA; CDR3 protein: CASSTRQSGGLRYNEQFF; CDR3 DNA: TGTGCCAGCAGCACACGACAATCCGGGGGCCTTCGTTACAATGAGCAGTTCTTC
J gene: TRBJ1-2; clone size: NA; V gene: TRBV29-1; D gene: NA; CDR3 protein: CSVEGGGLVAYTF; CDR3 DNA: TGCAGCGTTGAAGGAGGGGGTCTTGTGGCCTACACCTTC
J gene: TRBJ1-2; clone size: NA; V gene: TRBV4-2; D gene: TRBD1; CDR3 protein: CASSQATGGNYGYTF; CDR3 DNA: TGTGCCAGCAGCCAGGCTACAGGGGGAAACTATGGCTACACCTTC
J gene: TRBJ1-2; clone size: once; V gene: TRBV21-1; D gene: NA; CDR3 protein: CASSITDRQGDGGYTF; CDR3 DNA: TGTGCCAGCAGCATCACCGATCGACAGGGGGACGGGGGCTACACCTTC
J gene: TRBJ1-2; clone size: NA; V gene: TRBV5-4; D gene: NA; CDR3 protein: CASKPRTGSGYGYTF; CDR3 DNA: TGTGCCAGCAAACCGAGGACTGGGTCAGGATATGGCTACACCTTC
J gene: TRBJ1-2; clone size: NA; V gene: TRBV6-5; D gene: TRBD1; CDR3 protein: CASSFRQGRGGYTF; CDR3 DNA: TGTGCCAGCAGTTTCAGACAGGGACGAGGTGGCTACACCTTC
J gene: TRBJ2-3; clone size: NA; V gene: TRBV12-3/TRBV12-4; D gene: NA; CDR3 protein: CASTRDIRDTQYF; CDR3 DNA: TGTGCCAGCACCAGGGACATCAGAGATACGCAGTATTTT
J gene: TRBJ2-6; clone size: NA; V gene: TRBV15; D gene: NA; CDR3 protein: CATSNGGSGANVLTF; CDR3 DNA: TGTGCCACCAGCAATGGGGGCTCTGGGGCCAACGTCCTGACTTTC
J gene: TRBJ1-2; clone size: NA; V gene: TRBV14; D gene: TRBD1; CDR3 protein: CASSQGHTGGYGYTF; CDR3 DNA: TGTGCCAGCAGCCAAGGTCATACAGGGGGGTACGGCTACACCTTC
J gene: TRBJ2-1; clone size: NA; V gene: TRBV5-5; D gene: NA; CDR3 protein: CASSLGSRQESSYNEQFF; CDR3 DNA: TGTGCCAGCAGCTTGGGATCCCGACAGGAGAGCTCCTACAATGAGCAGTTCTTC
J gene: TRBJ1-5; clone size: NA; V gene: TRBV7-2; D gene: NA; CDR3 protein: CASSFDPDQPQHF; CDR3 DNA: TGTGCCAGCAGCTTCGACCCTGATCAGCCCCAGCATTTT
J gene: TRBJ1-5; clone size: NA; V gene: TRBV6-2/TRBV6-3; D gene: NA; CDR3 protein: CASSYGQISQPQHF; CDR3 DNA: TGTGCCAGCAGTTACGGACAGATCTCTCAGCCCCAGCATTTT
J gene: TRBJ1-2; clone size: NA; V gene: TRBV4-1; D gene: NA; CDR3 protein: CASSQVSAGDGYTF; CDR3 DNA: TGCGCCAGCAGCCAAGTTTCGGCAGGAGATGGCTACACCTTC
J gene: TRBJ1-5; clone size: NA; V gene: TRBV28; D gene: NA; CDR3 protein: CASSLRAGVQPQHF; CDR3 DNA: TGTGCCAGCAGCCTCCGGGCAGGGGTTCAGCCCCAGCATTTT
J gene: TRBJ2-6; clone size: NA; V gene: TRBV5-1; D gene: NA; CDR3 protein: CASSLDGTPWVLTF; CDR3 DNA: TGCGCCAGCAGCTTGGATGGGACGCCATGGGTCCTGACTTTC
J gene: TRBJ2-5; clone size: once; V gene: TRBV6-5; D gene: TRBD1; CDR3 protein: CASRTGQGPVETQYF; CDR3 DNA: TGTGCCAGCAGGACAGGACAGGGCCCCGTCGAGACCCAGTACTTC
J gene: TRBJ2-4; clone size: NA; V gene: TRBV19; D gene: NA; CDR3 protein: CASAENRVLKNIQYF; CDR3 DNA: TGTGCCAGTGCCGAAAACCGGGTTTTAAAAAACATTCAGTACTTC
J gene: TRBJ2-3; clone size: NA; V gene: TRBV5-1; D gene: TRBD1; CDR3 protein: CASSYRDRSRDTQYF; CDR3 DNA: TGCGCCAGCAGCTACCGGGACAGGTCAAGAGATACGCAGTATTTT
J gene: TRBJ1-1; clone size: once; V gene: TRBV6-5; D gene: NA; CDR3 protein: CASHMNTEAFF; CDR3 DNA: TGTGCCAGCCACATGAACACTGAAGCTTTCTTT
J gene: TRBJ2-2; clone size: NA; V gene: TRBV11-2; D gene: NA; CDR3 protein: CASSLALDRTGELFF; CDR3 DNA: TGTGCCAGCAGCTTAGCCCTGGACCGCACCGGGGAGCTGTTTTTT
J gene: TRBJ1-3; clone size: NA; V gene: TRBV6-5; D gene: NA; CDR3 protein: CASRPFSGNTIYF; CDR3 DNA: TGTGCCAGCAGGCCATTCTCTGGAAACACCATATATTTT
J gene: TRBJ1-5; clone size: NA; V gene: TRBV7-6; D gene: NA; CDR3 protein: CASSLAQGNQPQHF; CDR3 DNA: TGTGCCAGCAGCTTAGCACAGGGCAATCAGCCCCAGCATTTT
J gene: TRBJ2-7; clone size: NA; V gene: TRBV3-1/TRBV3-2; D gene: TRBD2; CDR3 protein: CASSPPGGGANRMYEQYF; CDR3 DNA: TGTGCCAGCAGCCCCCCTGGCGGGGGGGCCAATAGGATGTACGAGCAGTACTTC
J gene: TRBJ2-3; clone size: NA; V gene: TRBV7-6; D gene: TRBD2; CDR3 protein: CASSLGAAGVRTDTQYF; CDR3 DNA: TGTGCCAGCAGCTTAGGTGCGGCGGGGGTCCGAACAGATACGCAGTATTTT
J gene: TRBJ1-1; clone size: NA; V gene: TRBV9; D gene: TRBD1; CDR3 protein: CASSVKTGPAEAFF; CDR3 DNA: TGTGCCAGCAGCGTTAAGACAGGGCCCGCTGAAGCTTTCTTT
J gene: TRBJ1-1; clone size: few; V gene: TRBV6-2/TRBV6-3; D gene: NA; CDR3 protein: CASSYRTVSTEAFF; CDR3 DNA: TGTGCCAGCAGTTACAGGACAGTATCCACTGAAGCTTTCTTT
J gene: TRBJ1-1; clone size: NA; V gene: TRBV4-3; D gene: NA; CDR3 protein: CASSQDLMAGRRNTEAFF; CDR3 DNA: TGCGCCAGCAGCCAAGATCTAATGGCAGGGAGACGGAACACTGAAGCTTTCTTT
J gene: TRBJ2-7; clone size: NA; V gene: TRBV25-1; D gene: NA; CDR3 protein: CASSVLAAYSYEQYF; CDR3 DNA: TGTGCCAGCAGTGTACTCGCTGCCTACTCCTACGAGCAGTACTTC
J gene: TRBJ1-1; clone size: few; V gene: TRBV2; D gene: TRBD1; CDR3 protein: CASRETGLDTEAFF; CDR3 DNA: TGTGCCAGCAGGGAGACAGGGTTGGACACTGAAGCTTTCTTT
J gene: TRBJ1-2; clone size: NA; V gene: TRBV28; D gene: NA; CDR3 protein: CASSVYRQNYGYTF; CDR3 DNA: TGTGCCAGCAGTGTATATCGGCAGAACTATGGCTACACCTTC
J gene: TRBJ2-1; clone size: NA; V gene: TRBV24-1; D gene: TRBD2; CDR3 protein: CATRPSGRGEQFF; CDR3 DNA: TGTGCCACCAGACCTAGCGGGAGGGGTGAGCAGTTCTTC
J gene: TRBJ1-4; clone size: NA; V gene: TRBV30; D gene: NA; CDR3 protein: CAWKGYGVREEKLFF; CDR3 DNA: TGTGCCTGGAAAGGGTATGGGGTAAGGGAAGAAAAACTGTTTTTT
J gene: TRBJ2-1; clone size: NA; V gene: TRBV9; D gene: NA; CDR3 protein: CASSVGDGLRGEQFF; CDR3 DNA: TGTGCCAGCAGCGTAGGGGACGGACTGAGGGGTGAGCAGTTCTTC
J gene: TRBJ1-2; clone size: NA; V gene: TRBV5-1; D gene: NA; CDR3 protein: CASSEGQYGYTF; CDR3 DNA: TGCGCCAGCAGCGAAGGACAGTATGGCTACACCTTC
J gene: TRBJ2-1; clone size: NA; V gene: TRBV24-1; D gene: TRBD2; CDR3 protein: CATSDQVAGGRDEQFF; CDR3 DNA: TGTGCCACCAGTGACCAGGTAGCGGGAGGGCGGGATGAGCAGTTCTTC
J gene: TRBJ2-7; clone size: NA; V gene: TRBV3-1/TRBV3-2; D gene: TRBD1; CDR3 protein: CASSDTGTGKYF; CDR3 DNA: TGTGCCAGCAGTGATACGGGGACAGGGAAGTACTTC
J gene: TRBJ2-7; clone size: NA; V gene: TRBV11-3; D gene: TRBD2; CDR3 protein: CASSSESGSAYEQYF; CDR3 DNA: TGTGCCAGCAGCTCGGAGAGCGGGAGCGCCTACGAGCAGTACTTC
J gene: TRBJ1-6; clone size: NA; V gene: TRBV27; D gene: NA; CDR3 protein: CASSLLGTKGSPLHF; CDR3 DNA: TGTGCCAGCAGTTTACTGGGTACGAAAGGCTCACCCCTCCACTTT
J gene: TRBJ2-1; clone size: NA; V gene: TRBV19; D gene: TRBD2; CDR3 protein: CASSISSGRALYNEQFF; CDR3 DNA: TGTGCCAGTAGTATCTCTAGCGGGAGGGCTCTCTACAATGAGCAGTTCTTC
J gene: TRBJ2-2; clone size: NA; V gene: TRBV7-2; D gene: NA; CDR3 protein: CASSLADYLNTGELFF; CDR3 DNA: TGTGCCAGCAGCTTAGCCGACTACCTGAACACCGGGGAGCTGTTTTTT
J gene: TRBJ2-6; clone size: NA; V gene: TRBV4-2; D gene: NA; CDR3 protein: CASSQDKSSGANVLTF; CDR3 DNA: TGTGCCAGCAGCCAAGACAAGAGCTCTGGGGCCAACGTCCTGACTTTC
J gene: TRBJ1-5; clone size: NA; V gene: TRBV7-3; D gene: NA; CDR3 protein: CASSRNGNSGTRNQPQHF; CDR3 DNA: TGTGCCAGCAGCCGGAATGGAAACTCAGGGACTCGCAATCAGCCCCAGCATTTT
J gene: TRBJ1-5; clone size: NA; V gene: TRBV7-9; D gene: NA; CDR3 protein: CASSDPAQGRDGPQHF; CDR3 DNA: TGTGCCAGCAGCGATCCAGCTCAGGGGAGGGATGGGCCCCAGCATTTT
J gene: TRBJ1-2; clone size: NA; V gene: TRBV10-3; D gene: NA; CDR3 protein: CAISQGPTNYGYTF; CDR3 DNA: TGTGCCATCAGTCAGGGGCCGACTAACTATGGCTACACCTTC
J gene: TRBJ1-4; clone size: NA; V gene: TRBV4-2; D gene: NA; CDR3 protein: CASLNRNEKLFF; CDR3 DNA: TGTGCCAGTTTAAACAGAAACGAAAAACTGTTTTTT
J gene: TRBJ2-1; clone size: NA; V gene: TRBV11-3; D gene: TRBD2; CDR3 protein: CASAAGGGDEQFF; CDR3 DNA: TGTGCCAGCGCGGCGGGAGGGGGGGATGAGCAGTTCTTC
J gene: TRBJ1-4; clone size: few; V gene: TRBV28; D gene: NA; CDR3 protein: CASSPGRDEKLFF; CDR3 DNA: TGTGCCAGCAGCCCGGGGAGGGATGAAAAACTGTTTTTT